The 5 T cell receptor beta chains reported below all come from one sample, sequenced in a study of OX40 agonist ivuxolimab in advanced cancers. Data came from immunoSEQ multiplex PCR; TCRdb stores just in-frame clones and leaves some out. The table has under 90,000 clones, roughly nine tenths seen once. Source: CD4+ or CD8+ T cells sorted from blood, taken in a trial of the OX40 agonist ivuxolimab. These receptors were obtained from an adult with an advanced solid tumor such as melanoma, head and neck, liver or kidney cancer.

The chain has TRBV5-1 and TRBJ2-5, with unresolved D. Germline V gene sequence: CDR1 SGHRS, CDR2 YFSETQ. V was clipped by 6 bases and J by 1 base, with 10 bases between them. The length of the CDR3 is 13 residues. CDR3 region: CASKAPGQETQYF. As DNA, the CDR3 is TGCGCCAGCAAGGCCCCGGGCCAAGAGACCCAGTACTTC.

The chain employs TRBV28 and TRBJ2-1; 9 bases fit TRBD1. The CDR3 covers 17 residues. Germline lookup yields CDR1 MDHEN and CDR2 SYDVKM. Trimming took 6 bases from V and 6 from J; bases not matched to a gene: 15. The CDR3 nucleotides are TGTGCCAGCAGCTACCCGGCGGGACAGGGATACTCCAATGAGCAGTTCTTC. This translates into CASSYPAGQGYSNEQFF. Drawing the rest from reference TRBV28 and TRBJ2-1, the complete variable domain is DVKVTQSSRYLVKRTGEKVFLECVQDMDHENMFWYRQDPGLGLRLIYFSYDVKMKEKGDIPEGYSVSREKKERFSLILESASTNQTSMYLCASSYPAGQGYSNEQFFGPGTRLTVL.

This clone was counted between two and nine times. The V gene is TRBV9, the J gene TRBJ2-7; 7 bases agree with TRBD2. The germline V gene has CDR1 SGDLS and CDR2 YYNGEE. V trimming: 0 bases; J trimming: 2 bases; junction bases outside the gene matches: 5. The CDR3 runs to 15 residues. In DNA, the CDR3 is TGTGCCAGCAGCGTAGGGGGCGGGAGTCCCTACGAGCAGTACTTC. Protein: CASSVGGGSPYEQYF.

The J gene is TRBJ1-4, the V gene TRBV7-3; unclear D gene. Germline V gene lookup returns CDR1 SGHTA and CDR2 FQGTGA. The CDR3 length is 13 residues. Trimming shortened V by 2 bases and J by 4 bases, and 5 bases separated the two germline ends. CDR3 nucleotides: TGTGCCAGCAGCTTACAGCATAATGAAAAACTGTTTTTT. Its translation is CASSLQHNEKLFF.

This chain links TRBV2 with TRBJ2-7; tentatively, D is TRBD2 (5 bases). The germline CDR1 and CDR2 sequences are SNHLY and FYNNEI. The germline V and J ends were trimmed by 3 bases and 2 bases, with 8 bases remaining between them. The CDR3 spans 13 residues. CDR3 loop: CASSERAPYEQYF. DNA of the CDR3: TGTGCCAGCAGTGAGAGGGCCCCCTACGAGCAGTACTTC.